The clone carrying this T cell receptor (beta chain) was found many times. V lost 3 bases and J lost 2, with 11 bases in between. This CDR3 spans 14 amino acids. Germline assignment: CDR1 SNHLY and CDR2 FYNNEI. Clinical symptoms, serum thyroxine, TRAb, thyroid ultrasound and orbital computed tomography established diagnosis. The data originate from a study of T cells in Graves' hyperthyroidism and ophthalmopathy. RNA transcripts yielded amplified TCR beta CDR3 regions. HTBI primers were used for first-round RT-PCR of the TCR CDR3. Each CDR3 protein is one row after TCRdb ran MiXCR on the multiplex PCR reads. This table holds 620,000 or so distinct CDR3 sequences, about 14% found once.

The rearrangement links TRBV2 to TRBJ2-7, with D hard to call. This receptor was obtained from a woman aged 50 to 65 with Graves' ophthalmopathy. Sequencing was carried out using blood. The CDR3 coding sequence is TGTGCCAGCAGTGATGCGGACGGTACCTACGAGCAGTACTTC. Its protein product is CASSDADGTYEQYF.